Here is one T cell receptor beta chain with its context. Its antigen is not known. The sample is drawn from a study of post-analysis software for immune sequencing data. Study information: The study covered relapsing-remitting, secondary progressive and progressive-relapsing courses of multiple sclerosis.

Study-wide points: Controls significantly exceeded multiple sclerosis patients in normalized Chao1 diversity. Strong same-batch co-clustering of samples appeared with F measure clustering.

TCR beta cDNA libraries had unique molecular identifiers. T cells numbering about 0.85 to 10 million gave rise to roughly 0.5 million cDNA molecules. One entry per CDR3 protein, called by TCRdb with MiXCR from the PCR reads. The sample has about 540,000 distinct CDR3 sequences, around 34% seen once. The sequencing input was blood. This clonotype originated in a girl under 18 with multiple sclerosis.

The CDR3 reads CASSFLGGPNTGELFF. CDR3 nucleotides: TGTGCCAGCAGTTTTCTCGGGGGACCGAACACCGGGGAGCTGTTTTTT. The gene calls are TRBV12-3 or TRBV12-4 and TRBJ2-2; possibly TRBD2 for D (6 bases). The CDR3 consists of 16 residues. V lost 3 bases to trimming and J lost 0 bases, with 11 bases between them.